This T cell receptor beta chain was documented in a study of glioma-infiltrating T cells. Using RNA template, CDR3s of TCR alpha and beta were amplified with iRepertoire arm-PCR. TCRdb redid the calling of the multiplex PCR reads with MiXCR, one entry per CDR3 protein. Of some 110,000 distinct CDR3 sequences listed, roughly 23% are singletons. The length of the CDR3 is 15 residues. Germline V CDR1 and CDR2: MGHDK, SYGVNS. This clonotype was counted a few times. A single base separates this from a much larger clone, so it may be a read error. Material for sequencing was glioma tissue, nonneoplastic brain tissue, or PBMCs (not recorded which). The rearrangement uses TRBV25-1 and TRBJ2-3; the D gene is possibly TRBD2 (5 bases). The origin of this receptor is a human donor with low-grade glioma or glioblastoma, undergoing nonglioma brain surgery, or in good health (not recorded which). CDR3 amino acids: CACSHGRRSTDTQYF. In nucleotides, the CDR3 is TGTGCCTGCAGCCACGGAAGGAGGAGCACAGATACGCAGTATTTT.